The rows below give T cell receptor beta chains drawn from one sample of a study of blood T cell repertoires in COVID-19. Only in-frame clones appear in the TCRdb table, and some are missing; sequencing was by immunoSEQ multiplex PCR. The sample records around 200,000 clones, over 70% being singletons. The material sequenced was peripheral blood. These receptors were collected from a man in his forties or fifties with active or convalescent COVID-19. The CDR3 runs from the conserved cysteine through the conserved F or W. D genes are given only for firm matches. Where a row states a size, it is once, few, many or the class of an expanded clone; other rows omit it.

V,size,J,D,DNA,CDR3
TRBV10-2,.,TRBJ2-1,TRBD2,TGCGCCAGCAGTAGCGTCCAGCGGGAGGAGCCTGAGCAGTTCTTC,CASSSVQREEPEQFF
TRBV20-1,.,TRBJ2-7,.,TGCAGTGCTAGCACCCCGGGGGAGCAGTACTTC,CSASTPGEQYF
TRBV3-1/TRBV3-2,.,TRBJ1-6,.,TGTGCCAGCAGCCGCGGGGATCTGAATTCACCCCTCCACTTT,CASSRGDLNSPLHF
TRBV27,.,TRBJ1-6,.,TGTGCCAGCAGGTCCATTTCCCGGAGCTCCTATAATTCACCCCTCCACTTT,CASRSISRSSYNSPLHF
TRBV5-4,.,TRBJ2-7,.,TGTGCCAGCAGCTTGGCCTTTGATGCGCGCCTTTCCTACGAGCAGTACTTC,CASSLAFDARLSYEQYF
TRBV6-5,once,TRBJ2-7,.,TGTGCCAGCTCCCGGGAGAGCTCCTACGAGCAGTACTTC,CASSRESSYEQYF
TRBV28,.,TRBJ1-1,TRBD1,TGTGCCAGCAGGTTTTCAGGGGGCACTGAAGCTTTCTTT,CASRFSGGTEAFF
TRBV4-2,.,TRBJ2-7,TRBD1,TGTGCCAGCAGCCAAGAGAAGGCAGGGGGAAGCTCCTACGAGCAGTACTTC,CASSQEKAGGSSYEQYF
TRBV2,.,TRBJ2-3,.,TGTGCCAGCAGACAACAGGGGGGGAGAGATACGCAGTATTTT,CASRQQGGRDTQYF
TRBV7-3,.,TRBJ2-2,TRBD2,TGTGCCAGCAGCTACTGGTTGGGAGGGGACACCGGGGAGCTGTTTTTT,CASSYWLGGDTGELFF